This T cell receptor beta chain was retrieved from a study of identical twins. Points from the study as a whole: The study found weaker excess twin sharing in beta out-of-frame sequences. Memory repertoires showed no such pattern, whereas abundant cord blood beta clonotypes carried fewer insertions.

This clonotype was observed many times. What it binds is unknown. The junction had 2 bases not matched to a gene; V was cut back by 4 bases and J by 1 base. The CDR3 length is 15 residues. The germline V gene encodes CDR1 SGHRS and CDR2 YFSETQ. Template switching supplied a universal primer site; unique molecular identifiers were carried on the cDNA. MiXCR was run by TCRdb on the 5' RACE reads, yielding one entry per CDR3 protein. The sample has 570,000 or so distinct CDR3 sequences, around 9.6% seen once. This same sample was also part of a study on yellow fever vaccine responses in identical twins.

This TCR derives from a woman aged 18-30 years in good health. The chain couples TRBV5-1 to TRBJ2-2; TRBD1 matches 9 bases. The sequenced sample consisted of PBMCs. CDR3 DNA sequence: TGCGCCAGCAGCGTGGGACAGGGGAACACCGGGGAGCTGTTTTTT. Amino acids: CASSVGQGNTGELFF.